This T cell receptor (beta chain) was sequenced in a study of monozygotic twins with inflammatory bowel disease. The CDR3 runs to 14 residues. Looked up from germline, CDR1 is SGDLS and CDR2 is YYNGEE. TCRdb reworked the 5' RACE reads into one entry per CDR3 protein, no DNA. The sample data list about 160,000 distinct CDR3 sequences. The specimen sequenced was blood. The chain carries TRBV9 and TRBJ1-1; the TRBD1 assignment by TCRdb is unverifiable without DNA. The TCR comes from a human donor with ulcerative colitis or Crohn's disease, or a healthy co-twin of an affected twin (not recorded which). The CDR3 reads CASSVEGGRTEAFF. Together with reference TRBV9 and TRBJ1-1, the CDR3 gives the full variable domain: DSGVTQTPKHLITATGQRVTLRCSPRSGDLSVYWYQQSLDQGLQFLIQYYNGEERAKGNILERFSAQQFPDLHSELNLSSLELGDSALYFCASSVEGGRTEAFFGQGTRLTVV.